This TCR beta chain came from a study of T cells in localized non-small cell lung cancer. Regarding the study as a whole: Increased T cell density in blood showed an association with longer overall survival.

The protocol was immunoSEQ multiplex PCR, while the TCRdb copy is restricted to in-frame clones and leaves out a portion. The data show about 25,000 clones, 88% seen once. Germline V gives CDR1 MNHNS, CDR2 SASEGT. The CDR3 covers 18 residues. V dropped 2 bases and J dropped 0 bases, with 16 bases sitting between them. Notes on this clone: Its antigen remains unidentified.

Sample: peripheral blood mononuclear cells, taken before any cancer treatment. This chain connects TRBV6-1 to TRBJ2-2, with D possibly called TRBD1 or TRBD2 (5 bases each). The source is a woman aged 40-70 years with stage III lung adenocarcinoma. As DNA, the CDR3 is TGTGCCAGCAGTGAACGCCCCCGCAGGGAGACGAACACCGGGGAGCTGTTTTTT. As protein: CASSERPRRETNTGELFF.